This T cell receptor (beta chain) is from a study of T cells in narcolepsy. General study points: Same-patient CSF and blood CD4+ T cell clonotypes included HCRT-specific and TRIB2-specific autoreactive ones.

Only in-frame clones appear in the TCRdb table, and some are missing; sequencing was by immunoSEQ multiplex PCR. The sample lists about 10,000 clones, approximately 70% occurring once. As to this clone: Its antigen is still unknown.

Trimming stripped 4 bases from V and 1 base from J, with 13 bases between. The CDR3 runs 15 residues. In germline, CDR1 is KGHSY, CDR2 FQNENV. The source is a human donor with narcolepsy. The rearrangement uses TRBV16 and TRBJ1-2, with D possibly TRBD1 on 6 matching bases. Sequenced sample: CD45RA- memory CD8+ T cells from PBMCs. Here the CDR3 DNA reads TGTGCCAGCAGCCCGCGACAGGATAGTAACTATGGCTACACCTTC. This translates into CASSPRQDSNYGYTF. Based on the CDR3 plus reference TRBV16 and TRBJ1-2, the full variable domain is GEEVAQTPKHLVRGEGQKAKLYCAPIKGHSYVFWYQQVLKNEFKFLISFQNENVFDETGMPKERFSAKCLPNSPCSLEIQATKLEDSAVYFCASSPRQDSNYGYTFGSGTRLTVV.